The T cell receptor beta chain under discussion was sequenced for a study of T cells in women clearing cervical HPV infection. The table came from immunoSEQ multiplex PCR; TCRdb's copy has only in-frame clones and leaves some out. The table lists about 30,000 clones. With respect to this clone: Read data end 3 residues before the CDR3 end; the end is taken from the germline J gene.

CDR1 and CDR2 from the germline V gene are SGHAT and FQNNGV. This CDR3 is built from 14 residues. Specimen: blood buffy coat. The receptor was isolated from a woman aged 18 to 75 with a cervical HPV16 infection that either progressed to CIN3+ or cleared (not recorded which). The J gene is TRBJ2-3, the V gene TRBV11-2, with TRBD2 as a possible D gene (6 bases). The CDR3 bases that were read are TGTGCCAGCAGCTTCTCGACTAGATGGGAGACG. As protein: CASSFSTRWET. The entire CDR3 reads CASSFSTRWETQYF.